The clone carrying this T cell receptor beta chain has just a few counts. CDR1 is SQVTM and CDR2 is ANQGSEA in the germline V gene. Between the trimmed V and J ends, which lost 8 bases and 5 bases, there was a span of 16 bases. CDR3 length: 13 amino acids. The data derive from a study of HIV-infected patients and healthy controls. cDNA was made from about 510 ng RNA using alpha and beta constant primers. Alpha and beta chain libraries were made separately by chain-specific third strand synthesis with multiplexing indices. TCRdb processed the 5' RACE reads anew with MiXCR; each CDR3 protein has one entry. This sample has about 16,000 distinct CDR3 sequences, with just under 9.5% found just once. All unsorted peripheral T cells were captured because whole blood was used without fractionation.

This TCR was sampled from an adult in good health. The gene calls are TRBV29-1 and TRBJ2-1; D tentatively fits TRBD1 or TRBD2 (5 bases each). Sample: blood. The CDR3 reads CSLRDLSHNEQFF. The CDR3 nucleotides read TGCAGCTTACGGGACCTGAGCCACAATGAGCAGTTCTTC.